This TCR beta chain was sequenced for a study of blood T cell repertoires in COVID-19 (dated by TCRdb to the early 2020s). The study in broad terms: Samples covering the acute and convalescent phases of COVID-19 were provided by collaborators in the United States, Italy and Spain. A de-identified subject ID, COVID-19 status, age in years and sex were almost always included in the sample metadata. The dataset comprised deeply sampled blood TCRbeta repertoires from subjects exposed to, actively infected with, or recovered from COVID-19. Where available, HLA class I and class II types were obtained from metadata supplied by the sample provider rather than from assay-based typing. The repertoires were released in a freely available public database meant as a resource for research on the immune response to SARS-CoV-2. The samples were drawn from the first 160 participants of the ongoing ImmuneRACE study and from over 950 subjects provided by 6 global collaborators. The material from the prospective study consisted of cDNA or gDNA derived from T cells, B-cell-depleted T cells, or PBMCs.

The immunoSEQ Assay, a bias-controlled multiplex PCR, was used to amplify TCRbeta CDR3 regions from genomic DNA. In the original analysis: The number of nucleated cells in each sample was estimated from the amplification of reference gene primers within the assay. To quantify the absolute abundance of each unique TCRbeta CDR3 rearrangement, sequence reads were collapsed and filtered. For each sample, productive Simpson clonality was calculated as the square root of Simpson's diversity index over productive rearrangements. What TCRdb holds here is the immuneACCESS table cut down to in-frame rearrangements. Part of the clones is not present; checked against another copy, under half of the missing clones reflect an unresolved V gene, and the others are unexplained. The V and J calls and clone size are taken from that table; D and trimming were inferred from the DNA. The sample has 150,000 to 200,000 clones on record, 70% to 90% of them singletons. The ten largest clones take up approximately 0.75% of the sample.

Each collaborating institution followed its own protocols to collect whole blood in K2EDTA tubes. For TCRbeta analysis, collaborators shipped samples in one of three forms: frozen whole blood, isolated PBMCs, or DNA extracted from either of those sample types. The germline ends are 14 bases apart after V is trimmed by 8 bases and J by 7 bases. Reading from cysteine to phenylalanine, the CDR3 counts 13 amino acids. Only the CDR3 region is kept as DNA, spanning 39 bases read in frame from base 1. CDR1 and CDR2, per the germline V gene (reference sequence), are LNHDA and SQIVND. Results and caveats for the whole study, not just this receptor: The amount of clinical and demographic metadata varied by source and participant and was provided uncurated.

Concerning this clone itself: What this receptor recognizes is not known. No base qualities exist here, and no much larger clone lies one base off it.

What was sequenced was peripheral blood. Recombination joined TRBV19 with TRBJ1-4; TRBD1 is a possible D gene, resting on 6 matching bases. The sequence was collected from a woman in her 70s with acute or convalescent COVID-19. CDR3 loop: CASQRQVGEKLFF. The DNA sequence follows: TGTGCCAGTCAGAGACAGGTAGGTGAAAAACTGTTTTTT.